Listed below are T cell receptor beta chains from one sample, sequenced in a study of cytomegalovirus exposure and HLA in healthy donors. Clones were read by immunoSEQ multiplex PCR, and TCRdb kept only the in-frame ones, dropping some. Of 85,000 to 100,000 clones listed, around 80% were seen once; the top ten hold approximately 0.83%. Sequenced sample: PBMCs. These receptors originate from a woman aged 60-70 years in good health and CMV-seronegative. The CDR3 runs from the conserved cysteine through the conserved F or W. A D gene is named only where the DNA matches it firmly. Where a row states a size, it is once, few, many or the class of an expanded clone; other rows omit it.

NA,TRBV2,TRBJ2-1,NA,12,TGTGCCAGCCTCAGCTCCTACAATGAGCAGTTCTTC,CASLSSYNEQFF
NA,TRBV10-3,TRBJ2-2,NA,15,TGTGCCATCAGTGAGTCTGGCCAGGGCACCGGGGAGCTGTTTTTT,CAISESGQGTGELFF
few,TRBV6-5,TRBJ2-2,TRBD1,16,TGTGCCAGCAGTTATCTCTGGGACAGCAACACCGGGGAGCTGTTTTTT,CASSYLWDSNTGELFF
NA,TRBV29-1,TRBJ1-5,TRBD1,14,TGCAGCGTCGCAAATGGCAGGGGGGATCAGCCCCAGCATTTT,CSVANGRGDQPQHF
few,TRBV19,TRBJ1-2,TRBD1,15,TGTGCCAGTAGTATGGGACAGGGGGAGAACTATGGCTACACCTTC,CASSMGQGENYGYTF
NA,TRBV4-1,TRBJ2-2,NA,15,TGCGCCAGCAGCCAAGAGAGCCGAACGGGCGGGGAGCTGTTTTTT,CASSQESRTGGELFF
NA,TRBV6-6,TRBJ2-5,NA,14,TGTGCCAGCAGCCAGGTCTTACCCACGGAGACCCAGTACTTC,CASSQVLPTETQYF
NA,TRBV12-2,TRBJ1-4,NA,16,TGTGCAAGTCGCTTACCCCGACAAGACCACGGTGAAAAACTGTTTTTT,CASRLPRQDHGEKLFF
NA,TRBV19,TRBJ1-5,NA,15,TGTGCCAGTAGTTCCCTGGACAAAGGCAATCAGCCCCAGCATTTT,CASSSLDKGNQPQHF
NA,TRBV7-6,TRBJ1-4,NA,15,TGTGCCAGCAGCTCCGGACAGCCGGGGAAGGAAAAACTGTTTTTT,CASSSGQPGKEKLFF
few,TRBV7-2,TRBJ2-3,NA,14,TGTGCCAGCAGCCCCCGGATTGGAGCAGATACGCAGTATTTT,CASSPRIGADTQYF
few,TRBV18,TRBJ2-2,NA,15,TGTGCCAGCTCACCAGCGGGTATAGACACCGGGGAGCTGTTTTTT,CASSPAGIDTGELFF
NA,TRBV2,TRBJ2-6,TRBD1,16,TGTGCCAGCATTATAATGACAGGGACTGGGGCCAACGTCCTGACTTTC,CASIIMTGTGANVLTF
few,TRBV18,TRBJ2-5,TRBD1,14,TGTGCCAGCTCGTCGACAGGGGGCCAAGAGACCCAGTACTTC,CASSSTGGQETQYF
NA,TRBV25-1,TRBJ2-7,NA,16,TGTGCCAGCAGTGAATTCGGAGGACGGGGCTCCTACGAGCAGTACTTC,CASSEFGGRGSYEQYF
NA,TRBV5-1,TRBJ1-1,NA,14,TGCGCCAGCAGCTTAAGTGGGCGGAACACTGAAGCTTTCTTT,CASSLSGRNTEAFF
NA,TRBV7-9,TRBJ2-1,TRBD2,18,TGTGCCAGCAGCCAGGGGACTAGCGGGAGGGCCTTCTACAATGAGCAGTTCTTC,CASSQGTSGRAFYNEQFF
few,TRBV30,TRBJ2-3,NA,16,TGTGCCTGGAGTGTACTCGGGCGCGGGATGGCAGATACGCAGTATTTT,CAWSVLGRGMADTQYF
NA,TRBV6-5,TRBJ2-7,NA,12,TGTGCCAGCAGTTACAGGGGTTACGAGCAGTACTTC,CASSYRGYEQYF
NA,TRBV16,TRBJ1-4,NA,14,TGTGCCAGCAGCCATAAGTCCGGTAATGAAAAACTGTTTTTT,CASSHKSGNEKLFF
few,TRBV28,TRBJ1-5,NA,15,TGTGCCAGCAGTTTACCGGGGTTTGGCAATCAGCCCCAGCATTTT,CASSLPGFGNQPQHF
NA,TRBV7-9,TRBJ2-3,TRBD2,17,TGTGCCAGCAGCTTAAGGGCTAGCGGGGGAAGCACAGATACGCAGTATTTT,CASSLRASGGSTDTQYF
NA,TRBV23-1,TRBJ2-7,TRBD1,13,TGCGCCAGCGAGGGACAGGGAGCCTACGAGCAGTACTTC,CASEGQGAYEQYF
few,TRBV25-1,TRBJ2-2,TRBD1,14,TGTGCCAGCACCGAGGACAGGGGGCCCGGGGAGCTGTTTTTT,CASTEDRGPGELFF
NA,TRBV13,TRBJ1-4,TRBD1,14,TGTGCCAGCAGCTCCAGACAGGGAAGCGAAAAACTGTTTTTT,CASSSRQGSEKLFF
NA,TRBV18,TRBJ1-1,NA,14,TGTGCCAGCTCACGCGAGGAGGGGAACACTGAAGCTTTCTTT,CASSREEGNTEAFF
few,TRBV5-1,TRBJ2-1,TRBD2,15,TGCGCCAGCAGCACCGCGGGACTAGCGGCCAATGAGCAGTTCTTC,CASSTAGLAANEQFF
NA,TRBV9,TRBJ2-1,TRBD1,16,TGTGCCAGCAGCGTTAATCCCGGGACAGGTTACAATGAGCAGTTCTTC,CASSVNPGTGYNEQFF
NA,TRBV7-2,TRBJ1-1,NA,14,TGTGCCAGCAGCTTAGTCAGGGAGGTGGCTGAAGCTTTCTTT,CASSLVREVAEAFF
once,TRBV7-9,TRBJ1-5,NA,15,TGTGCCAGCAGCTCACAGGGTGGCAGCAATCAGCCCCAGCATTTT,CASSSQGGSNQPQHF
NA,TRBV18,TRBJ2-7,TRBD2,16,TGTGCCAGCTCACCACAGGGACTAGCGGGAGTGGACGAGCAGTACTTC,CASSPQGLAGVDEQYF
once,TRBV6-5,TRBJ1-1,NA,12,TGTGCCAGCAGTTCTAGATGGACTGAAGCTTTCTTT,CASSSRWTEAFF
NA,TRBV30,TRBJ2-1,NA,14,TGTGCCTGGAGAGATGGGAGCTCCTACAATGAGCAGTTCTTC,CAWRDGSSYNEQFF
NA,TRBV7-9,TRBJ2-1,NA,15,TGTGCCAGCAGCTTAGGCGCCGTCCGGTATAATGAGCAGTTCTTC,CASSLGAVRYNEQFF
NA,TRBV28,TRBJ2-7,TRBD2,15,TGTGCCAGCAACCCCGGGACTAGCGGTGCCTACGAGCAGTACTTC,CASNPGTSGAYEQYF
NA,TRBV4-3,TRBJ2-1,TRBD2,15,TGCGCCAGCAGCCCAACGGGGGGTATGTACAATGAGCAGTTCTTC,CASSPTGGMYNEQFF
NA,TRBV19,TRBJ1-1,NA,13,TGTGCCAGTAGTCGAGGGCGTAACACTGAAGCTTTCTTT,CASSRGRNTEAFF